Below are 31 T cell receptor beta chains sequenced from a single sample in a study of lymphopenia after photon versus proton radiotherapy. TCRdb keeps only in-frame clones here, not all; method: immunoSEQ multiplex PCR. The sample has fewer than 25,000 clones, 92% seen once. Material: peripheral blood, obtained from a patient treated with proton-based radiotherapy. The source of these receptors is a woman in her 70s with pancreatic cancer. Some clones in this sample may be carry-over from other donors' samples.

CDR3 in amino acids: CASSRGGTDTQYF. The CDR3 DNA sequence: TGTGCCAGCAGCAGAGGGGGCACAGATACGCAGTATTTT. V gene TRBV7-9 combines with J gene TRBJ2-3, with D perhaps given as TRBD1 or TRBD2 (5 bases each). From germline, CDR1 is SEHNR and CDR2 FQNEAQ (reference sequence). The CDR3 loop spans 13 amino acids. The V and J ends lost 5 bases and 1 base respectively, with 7 bases between them.

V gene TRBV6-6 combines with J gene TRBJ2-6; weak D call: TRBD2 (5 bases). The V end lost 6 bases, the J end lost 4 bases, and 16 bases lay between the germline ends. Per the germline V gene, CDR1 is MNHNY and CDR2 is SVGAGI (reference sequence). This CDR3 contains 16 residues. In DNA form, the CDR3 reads TGTGCCAGCAGAGAGGAGGCCCATTCAGGGGCCAACGTCCTGACTTTC. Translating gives CASREEAHSGANVLTF.

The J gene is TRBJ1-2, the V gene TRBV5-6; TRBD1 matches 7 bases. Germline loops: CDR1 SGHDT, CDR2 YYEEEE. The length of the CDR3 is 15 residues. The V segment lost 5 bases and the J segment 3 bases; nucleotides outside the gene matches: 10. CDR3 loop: CASRPTGVPDYGYTF. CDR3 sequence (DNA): TGTGCCAGCAGACCTACAGGGGTCCCGGACTATGGCTACACCTTC.

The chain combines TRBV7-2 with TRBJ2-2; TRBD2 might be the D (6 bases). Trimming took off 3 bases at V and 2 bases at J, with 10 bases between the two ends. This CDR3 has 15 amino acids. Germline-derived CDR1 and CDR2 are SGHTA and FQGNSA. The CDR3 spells CASSFPGSNTGELFF. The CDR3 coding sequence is TGTGCCAGCAGCTTCCCCGGGAGCAACACCGGGGAGCTGTTTTTT.

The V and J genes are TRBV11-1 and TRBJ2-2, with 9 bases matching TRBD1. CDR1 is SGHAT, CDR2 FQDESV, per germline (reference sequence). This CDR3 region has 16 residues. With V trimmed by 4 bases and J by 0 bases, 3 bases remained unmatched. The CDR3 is CASSSWTGANTGELFF. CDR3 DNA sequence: TGTGCCAGCAGCTCCTGGACAGGGGCGAACACCGGGGAGCTGTTTTTT.

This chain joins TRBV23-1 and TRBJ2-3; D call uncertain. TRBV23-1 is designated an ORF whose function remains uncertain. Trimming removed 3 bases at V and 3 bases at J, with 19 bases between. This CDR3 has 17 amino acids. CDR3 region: CASSHQVRVRLTDTQYF. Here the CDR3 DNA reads TGCGCCAGCAGTCATCAGGTAAGGGTGAGGCTTACAGATACGCAGTATTTT.

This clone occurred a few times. The CDR3, as DNA: TGTGCCAGCAGTGCGGGACACACTAATTCACCCCTCCACTTT. Its protein product is CASSAGHTNSPLHF. The chain carries TRBV28 and TRBJ1-6; tentatively, D is TRBD1 (6 bases). Germline assignment: CDR1 MDHEN and CDR2 SYDVKM. The CDR3 consists of 14 residues. Trimming took 5 bases from V and 6 from J, leaving 11 bases between them.

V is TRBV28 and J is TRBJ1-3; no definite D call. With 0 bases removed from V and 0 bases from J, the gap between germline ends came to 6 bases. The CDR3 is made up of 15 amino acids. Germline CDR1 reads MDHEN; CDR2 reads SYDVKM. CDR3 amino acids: CASSLWFSSGNTIYF. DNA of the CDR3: TGTGCCAGCAGTTTATGGTTCAGCTCTGGAAACACCATATATTTT.

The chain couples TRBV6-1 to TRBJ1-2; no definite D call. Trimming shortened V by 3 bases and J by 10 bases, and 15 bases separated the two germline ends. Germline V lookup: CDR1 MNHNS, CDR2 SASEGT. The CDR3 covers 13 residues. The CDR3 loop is CASSESRFLFYTF. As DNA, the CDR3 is TGTGCCAGCAGTGAGTCGAGGTTCCTATTCTACACCTTC.

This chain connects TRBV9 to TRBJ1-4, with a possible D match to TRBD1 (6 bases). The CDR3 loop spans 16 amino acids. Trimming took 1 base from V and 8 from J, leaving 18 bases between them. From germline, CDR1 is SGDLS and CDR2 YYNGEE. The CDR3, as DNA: TGTGCCAGCAGCGTAAACCCAGGGGATTTAGGAGAAAAACTGTTTTTT. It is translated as CASSVNPGDLGEKLFF.

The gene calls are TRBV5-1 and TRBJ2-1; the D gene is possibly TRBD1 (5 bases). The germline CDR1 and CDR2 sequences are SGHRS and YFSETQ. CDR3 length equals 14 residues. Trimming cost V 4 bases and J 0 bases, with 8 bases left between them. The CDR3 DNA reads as TGCGCCAGCAGCCTGACAGTCTCCTACAATGAGCAGTTCTTC. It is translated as CASSLTVSYNEQFF. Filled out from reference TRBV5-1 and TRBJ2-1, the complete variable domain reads KAGVTQTPRYLIKTRGQQVTLSCSPISGHRSVSWYQQTPGQGLQFLFEYFSETQRNKGNFPGRFSGRQFSNSRSEMNVSTLELGDSALYLCASSLTVSYNEQFFGPGTRLTVL.

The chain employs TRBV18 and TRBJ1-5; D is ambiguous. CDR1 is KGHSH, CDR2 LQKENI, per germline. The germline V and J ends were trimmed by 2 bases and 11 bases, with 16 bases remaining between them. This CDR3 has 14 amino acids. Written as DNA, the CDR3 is TGTGCCAGCTCACCAGAGGGCGGGCAATCAGCCCAGCATTTT. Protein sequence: CASSPEGGQSAQHF.

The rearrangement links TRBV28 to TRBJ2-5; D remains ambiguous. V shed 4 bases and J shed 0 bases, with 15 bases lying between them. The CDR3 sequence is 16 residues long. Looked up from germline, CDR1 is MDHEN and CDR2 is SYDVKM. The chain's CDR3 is CASSSYGRTYQETQYF. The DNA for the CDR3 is TGTGCCAGCAGTTCCTACGGCAGGACCTACCAAGAGACCCAGTACTTC.

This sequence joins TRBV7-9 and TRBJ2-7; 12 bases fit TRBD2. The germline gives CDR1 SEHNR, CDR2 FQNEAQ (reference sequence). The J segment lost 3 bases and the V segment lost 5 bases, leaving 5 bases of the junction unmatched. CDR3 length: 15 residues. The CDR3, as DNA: TGTGCCAGCAGCGCCGCTAGCGGGAGGGTCTACGAGCAGTACTTC. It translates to CASSAASGRVYEQYF.

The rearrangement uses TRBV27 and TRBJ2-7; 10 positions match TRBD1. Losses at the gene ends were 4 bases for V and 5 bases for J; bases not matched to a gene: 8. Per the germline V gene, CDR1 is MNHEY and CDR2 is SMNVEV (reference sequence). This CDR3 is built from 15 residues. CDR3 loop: CASSYRDRGINEQYF. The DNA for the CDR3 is TGTGCCAGCAGTTACCGGGACAGGGGAATCAACGAGCAGTACTTC.

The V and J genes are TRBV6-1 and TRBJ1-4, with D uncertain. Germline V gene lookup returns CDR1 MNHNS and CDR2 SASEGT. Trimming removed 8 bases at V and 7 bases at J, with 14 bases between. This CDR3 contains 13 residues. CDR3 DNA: TGTGCCAGCTCGAACATTGGGAGTGAAAAACTGTTTTTT. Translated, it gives CASSNIGSEKLFF.

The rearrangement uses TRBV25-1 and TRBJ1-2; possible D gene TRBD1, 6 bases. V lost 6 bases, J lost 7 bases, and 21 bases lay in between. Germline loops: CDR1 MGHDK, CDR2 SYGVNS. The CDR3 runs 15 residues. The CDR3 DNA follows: TGTGCCAGCAGATCTCCGAAGGGAGGGGGAAGTGGCTACACCTTC. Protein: CASRSPKGGGSGYTF.

The CDR3 DNA reads TGTGCCAGCTCAACAGGTATTGGACAGGGAGCTTTCTTT. The encoded protein is CASSTGIGQGAFF. The chain combines TRBV18 with TRBJ1-1; 8 nucleotides align to TRBD1. The CDR3 runs 13 residues. After removal of 5 bases from V and 10 bases from J, the junction contained 9 bases not matched to a gene. CDR1 and CDR2 from the germline V gene are KGHSH and LQKENI.

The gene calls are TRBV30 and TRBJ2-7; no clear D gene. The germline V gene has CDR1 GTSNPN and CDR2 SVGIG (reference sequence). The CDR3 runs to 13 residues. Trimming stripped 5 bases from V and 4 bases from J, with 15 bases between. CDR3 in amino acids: CAWFRPPEYEQYF. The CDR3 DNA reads TGTGCCTGGTTTCGACCGCCGGAGTACGAGCAGTACTTC. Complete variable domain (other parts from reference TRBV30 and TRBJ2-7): SQTIHQWPATLVQPVGSPLSLECTVEGTSNPNLYWYRQAAGRGLQLLFYSVGIGQISSEVPQNLSASRPQDRQFILSSKKLLLSDSGFYLCAWFRPPEYEQYFGPGTRLTVT.

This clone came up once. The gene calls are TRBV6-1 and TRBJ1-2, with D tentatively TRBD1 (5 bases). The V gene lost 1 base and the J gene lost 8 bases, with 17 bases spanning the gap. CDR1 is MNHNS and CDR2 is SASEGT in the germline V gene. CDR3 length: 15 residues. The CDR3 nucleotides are TGTGCCAGCAGTGAAGGTCTTCAGGGAGGTGGCGGCTACACCTTC. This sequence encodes CASSEGLQGGGGYTF.

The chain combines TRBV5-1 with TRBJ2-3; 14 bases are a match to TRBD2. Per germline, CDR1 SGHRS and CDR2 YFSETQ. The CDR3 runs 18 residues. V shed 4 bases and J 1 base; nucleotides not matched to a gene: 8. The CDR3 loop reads CASSPGTSGRWGTDTQYF. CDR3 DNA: TGCGCCAGCAGCCCTGGGACTAGCGGGAGATGGGGCACAGATACGCAGTATTTT. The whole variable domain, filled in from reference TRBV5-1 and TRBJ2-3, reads KAGVTQTPRYLIKTRGQQVTLSCSPISGHRSVSWYQQTPGQGLQFLFEYFSETQRNKGNFPGRFSGRQFSNSRSEMNVSTLELGDSALYLCASSPGTSGRWGTDTQYFGPGTRLTVL.

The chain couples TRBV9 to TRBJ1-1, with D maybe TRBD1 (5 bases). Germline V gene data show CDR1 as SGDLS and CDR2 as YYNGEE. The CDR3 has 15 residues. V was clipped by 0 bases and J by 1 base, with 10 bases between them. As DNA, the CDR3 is TGTGCCAGCAGCGTAGTTGACAGTGGGAACACTGAAGCTTTCTTT. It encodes CASSVVDSGNTEAFF.

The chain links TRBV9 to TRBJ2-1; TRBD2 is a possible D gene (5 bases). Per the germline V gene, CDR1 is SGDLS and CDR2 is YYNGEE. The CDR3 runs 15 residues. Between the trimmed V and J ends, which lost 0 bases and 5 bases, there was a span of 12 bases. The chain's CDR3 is CASSVAASTNNEQFF. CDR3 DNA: TGTGCCAGCAGCGTAGCGGCTAGCACAAACAATGAGCAGTTCTTC.

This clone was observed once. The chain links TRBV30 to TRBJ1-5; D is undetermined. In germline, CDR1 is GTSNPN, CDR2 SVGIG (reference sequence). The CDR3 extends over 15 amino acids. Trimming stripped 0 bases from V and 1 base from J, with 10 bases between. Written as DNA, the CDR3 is TGTGCCTGGAGTGTAGGGAGCTCAAGCAATCAGCCCCAGCATTTT. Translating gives CAWSVGSSSNQPQHF.

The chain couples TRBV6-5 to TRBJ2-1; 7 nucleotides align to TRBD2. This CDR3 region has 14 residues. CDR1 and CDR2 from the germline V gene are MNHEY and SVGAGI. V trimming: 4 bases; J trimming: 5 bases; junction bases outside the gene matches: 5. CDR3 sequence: CASSWASGDNEQFF. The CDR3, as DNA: TGTGCCAGCAGTTGGGCTAGCGGTGACAATGAGCAGTTCTTC.

The chain's CDR3 is CASRPGLAGVHNEQFF. The DNA for the CDR3 is TGTGCCAGCAGGCCTGGACTAGCGGGAGTTCACAATGAGCAGTTCTTC. The V and J genes are TRBV27 and TRBJ2-1; 13 nucleotides agree with TRBD2. The CDR3 runs 16 residues. The J segment lost 5 bases and the V segment lost 6 bases, leaving 7 bases of the junction unmatched. Per germline, CDR1 MNHEY and CDR2 SMNVEV (reference sequence).

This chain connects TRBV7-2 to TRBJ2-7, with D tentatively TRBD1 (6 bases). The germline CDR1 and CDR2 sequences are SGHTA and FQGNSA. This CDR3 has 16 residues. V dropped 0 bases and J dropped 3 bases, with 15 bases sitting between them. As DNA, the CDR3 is TGTGCCAGCAGCTTAGCCTCGGCAGGGGTCTACTACGAGCAGTACTTC. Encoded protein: CASSLASAGVYYEQYF.

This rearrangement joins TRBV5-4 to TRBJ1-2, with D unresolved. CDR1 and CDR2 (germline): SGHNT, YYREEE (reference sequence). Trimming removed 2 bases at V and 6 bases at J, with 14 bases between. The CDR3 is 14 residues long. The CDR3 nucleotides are TGTGCCAGCAGCTTAGGACGGCAGTGGGATGGCTACACCTTC. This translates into CASSLGRQWDGYTF.

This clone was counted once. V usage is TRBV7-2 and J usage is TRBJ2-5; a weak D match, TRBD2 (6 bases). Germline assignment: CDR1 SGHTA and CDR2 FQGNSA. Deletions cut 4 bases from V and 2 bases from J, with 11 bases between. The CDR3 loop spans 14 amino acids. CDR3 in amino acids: CASSYAGLQETQYF. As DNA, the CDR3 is TGTGCCAGCAGCTACGCGGGACTTCAAGAGACCCAGTACTTC.

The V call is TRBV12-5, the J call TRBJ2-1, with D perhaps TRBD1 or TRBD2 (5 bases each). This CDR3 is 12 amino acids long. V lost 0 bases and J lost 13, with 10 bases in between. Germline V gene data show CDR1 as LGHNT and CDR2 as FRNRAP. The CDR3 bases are TGTGCTAGTGGTTTGGTACTAGGGGAACAGTTCTTC. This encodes CASGLVLGEQFF.

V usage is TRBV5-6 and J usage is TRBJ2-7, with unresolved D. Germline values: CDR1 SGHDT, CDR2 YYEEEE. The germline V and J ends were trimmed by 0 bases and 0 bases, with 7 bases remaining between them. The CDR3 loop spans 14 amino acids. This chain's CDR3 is CASSLGGASYEQYF. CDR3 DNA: TGTGCCAGCAGCTTGGGTGGAGCCTCCTACGAGCAGTACTTC.